The 19 T cell receptor beta chains below come from one sample, sequenced in a study of shared clonotypes between healthy human individuals. Sequenced by immunoSEQ multiplex PCR; TCRdb stores in-frame clones only, minus some. This table holds over a million clones, approximately 96% found once. Material: naive CD4+ T cells sorted from blood. Sample subset: CD45RA+ positively selected. The receptors shown here come from a man aged 25-45 years in good health.

This clone has only one observation. The chain joins TRBV15 to TRBJ2-1, with D perhaps TRBD1 (5 bases). Trimming removed 0 bases at V and 12 bases at J, with 9 bases between. Germline V gene sequence: CDR1 LNHNV, CDR2 YYDKDF (reference sequence). CDR3 length: 12 amino acids. The chain's CDR3 is CATSRDGQGQFF. In DNA, the CDR3 is TGTGCCACCAGCAGAGATGGCCAGGGGCAGTTCTTC.

The chain is built from TRBV5-4 and TRBJ2-5; 8 bases agree with TRBD1. Germline V CDR1 and CDR2: SGHNT, YYREEE (reference sequence). The CDR3 runs to 15 residues. With 4 bases clipped from V and 2 bases from J, the junction kept 7 bases outside the gene matches. CDR3 coding DNA: TGTGCCAGCAGCCTCAGGGGGCGCGAACAAGAGACCCAGTACTTC. This gives the protein CASSLRGREQETQYF.

The chain combines TRBV13 with TRBJ2-7, with TRBD1 identical over 8 bases. The germline V gene encodes CDR1 PRHDT and CDR2 FYEKMQ (reference sequence). V lost 5 bases, J lost 3 bases, and 9 bases stayed unmatched. This CDR3 has 15 residues. In DNA form, the CDR3 reads TGTGCCAGCAGCCATGACAGGGGTACTCACTACGAGCAGTACTTC. Translation: CASSHDRGTHYEQYF.

The J gene is TRBJ1-1, the V gene TRBV9; unclear D gene. V was shortened by 1 base and J by 1 base, with 14 bases between the two germline ends. This CDR3 is 16 amino acids long. Per germline, CDR1 SGDLS and CDR2 YYNGEE. The CDR3 here is CASSVNPRARNTEAFF. CDR3 DNA: TGTGCCAGCAGCGTAAATCCCCGGGCCCGGAACACTGAAGCTTTCTTT.

This rearrangement joins TRBV19 to TRBJ2-7; TRBD2 matches at 10 bases. The CDR3 has 16 residues. V trimming: 3 bases; J trimming: 2 bases; junction bases outside the gene matches: 7. Germline V gene lookup returns CDR1 LNHDA and CDR2 SQIVND (reference sequence). The CDR3 nucleotides read TGTGCCAGTAGTATCGTCAGGACTAGCGGAGCCTACGAGCAGTACTTC. Translated: CASSIVRTSGAYEQYF.

The CDR3 bases are TGTGCCAGCAGCTTACGCGGGGCCGAGACCTACGAGCAGTACTTC. This codes for CASSLRGAETYEQYF. V is TRBV7-6 and J is TRBJ2-7, with D perhaps matching TRBD2 (6 bases). The CDR3 spans 15 residues. CDR1 and CDR2 (germline): SGHVS, FNYEAQ. V shed 2 bases and J shed 2 bases, with 13 bases lying between them.

The V and J genes are TRBV9 and TRBJ1-2; possibly TRBD1 for D (6 bases). Between the trimmed V and J ends, which lost 4 bases and 6 bases, there was a span of 16 bases. Germline loops: CDR1 SGDLS, CDR2 YYNGEE. This CDR3 region has 14 residues. The CDR3 coding sequence is TGTGCCAGCAGCCCAGACCGGGACATAAATGGCTACACCTTC. It translates to CASSPDRDINGYTF.

The chain employs TRBV7-9 and TRBJ1-5; a possible D gene is TRBD1 (5 bases). This CDR3 is 13 amino acids long. Trimming cost V 6 bases and J 0 bases, with 6 bases left between them. Germline CDR1 is SEHNR and CDR2 is FQNEAQ (reference sequence). CDR3 region: CASRQDSNQPQHF. In DNA, the CDR3 is TGTGCCAGCAGACAGGATAGCAATCAGCCCCAGCATTTT. Variable domain in full (rest from reference TRBV7-9 and TRBJ1-5): DTGVSQNPRHKITKRGQNVTFRCDPISEHNRLYWYRQTLGQGPEFLTYFQNEAQLEKSRLLSDRFSAERPKGSFSTLEIQRTEQGDSAMYLCASRQDSNQPQHFGDGTRLSIL.

The CDR3 is CASSLEKGPTYEQYF. The CDR3 region has the DNA TGTGCCAGCAGCTTAGAAAAGGGACCCACCTACGAGCAGTACTTC. The J gene is TRBJ2-7, the V gene TRBV11-2; either TRBD1 or TRBD2 may supply D (5 bases each). CDR3 size: 15 residues. Looked up from germline, CDR1 is SGHAT and CDR2 is FQNNGV. V gave up 0 bases and J gave up 2 bases, with 11 bases separating them.

The rearrangement links TRBV7-6 to TRBJ1-1; the D gene is possibly TRBD1 (5 bases). Germline V gene data show CDR1 as SGHVS and CDR2 as FNYEAQ. The CDR3 length is 15 residues. V shed 4 bases and J shed 1 base, with 13 bases lying between them. The CDR3 loop reads CASSSVGLGNTEAFF. The CDR3 nucleotides are TGTGCCAGCAGCTCGGTGGGGCTGGGGAACACTGAAGCTTTCTTT.

This clone came up once. V is TRBV10-2 and J is TRBJ2-7, with D unresolved. V was trimmed by 7 bases and J by 3 bases, leaving 16 bases between them. This CDR3 has 14 amino acids. Germline CDR1 reads WSHSY; CDR2 reads SAAADI. In nucleotides, the CDR3 is TGCGCCAGCATCGAGACATCCAGGAGCTACGAGCAGTACTTC. Protein product: CASIETSRSYEQYF.

This clone was seen only once. The chain links TRBV7-9 to TRBJ2-1; D is unresolved. V lost 2 bases and J lost 4, with 15 bases in between. The CDR3 is made up of 16 amino acids. Germline V gene sequence: CDR1 SEHNR, CDR2 FQNEAQ (reference sequence). CDR3 nucleotides: TGTGCCAGCAGCTTATTACGGTCCATGGGTTACAATGAGCAGTTCTTC. It encodes CASSLLRSMGYNEQFF. Filled out from reference TRBV7-9 and TRBJ2-1, the complete variable domain reads DTGVSQNPRHKITKRGQNVTFRCDPISEHNRLYWYRQTLGQGPEFLTYFQNEAQLEKSRLLSDRFSAERPKGSFSTLEIQRTEQGDSAMYLCASSLLRSMGYNEQFFGPGTRLTVL.

This chain links TRBV28 with TRBJ2-1; 10 bases align to TRBD1. CDR1 is MDHEN, CDR2 SYDVKM, per germline. Trimming at V came to 4 bases and at J to 8 bases, leaving 11 bases not matched to a gene. The CDR3 has 16 amino acids. The chain's CDR3 is CASSSPGQGLRDEQFF. Written as DNA, the CDR3 is TGTGCCAGCAGTTCCCCGGGACAGGGGCTGAGGGATGAGCAGTTCTTC.

V is TRBV15 and J is TRBJ1-4; TRBD1 matches 12 bases. J was trimmed by 6 bases and V by 0 bases; bases with no gene match: 11. Germline V lookup: CDR1 LNHNV, CDR2 YYDKDF (reference sequence). This CDR3 is built from 19 residues. CDR3 in amino acids: CATSREGWGQGAPYEKLFF. The CDR3 DNA follows: TGTGCCACCAGCAGAGAAGGTTGGGGACAGGGGGCGCCTTATGAAAAACTGTTTTTT.

The chain couples TRBV19 to TRBJ1-5; the match to TRBD1 covers 10 bases. The germline V gene encodes CDR1 LNHDA and CDR2 SQIVND (reference sequence). The CDR3 spans 18 residues. V shed 8 bases and J 2 bases; nucleotides not matched to a gene: 15. The CDR3: CASASRGQGIVGNQPQHF. The CDR3 DNA is TGTGCCAGTGCGTCGAGGGGACAGGGGATTGTAGGCAATCAGCCCCAGCATTTT.

This chain joins TRBV11-3 and TRBJ2-7; 12 bases are a match to TRBD2. The CDR3 runs 14 residues. After removal of 0 bases from V and 7 bases from J, the junction contained 1 base not matched to a gene. The germline CDR1 and CDR2 sequences are SGHNT and YENEEA. This chain's CDR3 is CASSLDGTSGEQYF. CDR3 nucleotides: TGTGCCAGCAGCTTAGACGGGACTAGCGGGGAGCAGTACTTC.

The chain combines TRBV19 with TRBJ2-1; tentative D call: TRBD1 (5 bases). Per germline, CDR1 LNHDA and CDR2 SQIVND (reference sequence). Between the trimmed V and J ends, which lost 0 bases and 5 bases, there was a span of 14 bases. The CDR3 consists of 16 residues. CDR3: CASSIEFFREHNEQFF. CDR3 sequence (DNA): TGTGCCAGTAGTATAGAATTCTTCAGGGAACACAATGAGCAGTTCTTC.

The V call is TRBV5-4, the J call TRBJ2-3; D uncertain. In germline, CDR1 is SGHNT, CDR2 YYREEE (reference sequence). This CDR3 region has 15 residues. Trimming took 3 bases from V and 1 from J, leaving 12 bases between them. DNA of the CDR3: TGTGCCAGCAGCTCCCCCAAGGGCGGCACAGATACGCAGTATTTT. Its translation: CASSSPKGGTDTQYF. The complete variable domain, with remaining parts taken from reference TRBV5-4 and TRBJ2-3, reads ETGVTQSPTHLIKTRGQQVTLRCSSQSGHNTVSWYQQALGQGPQFIFQYYREEENGRGNFPPRFSGLQFPNYSSELNVNALELDDSALYLCASSSPKGGTDTQYFGPGTRLTVL.

V gene TRBV6-5 combines with J gene TRBJ1-2; D is ambiguous. Germline V gene sequence: CDR1 MNHEY, CDR2 SVGAGI. Trimming stripped 0 bases from V and 4 bases from J, with 9 bases between. The CDR3 spans 14 residues. CDR3 sequence (DNA): TGTGCCAGCAGTTACTCGACCGACGGCTATGGCTACACCTTC. Its translation: CASSYSTDGYGYTF.